The 19 T cell receptor beta chains below were found in one sample sequenced in a study of CD8 T cells in Susac syndrome. RNA amounts of about 0.5 to 1 ug underwent reverse transcription with random hexamers. A single record per CDR3 protein comes from TCRdb applying MiXCR to the immunoSEQ multiplex PCR reads. The sample holds about 300,000 distinct CDR3 sequences, approximately 85% seen once. Specimen: CD8+ T cells from PBMCs. These TCRs come from a human donor with multiple sclerosis.

This clonotype was seen just once. The chain couples TRBV24-1 to TRBJ2-1; 8 positions agree with TRBD1. CDR3 length equals 15 residues. Germline CDR1 KGHDR, CDR2 SFDVKD. V dropped 4 bases and J dropped 7; count of bases not matched to a gene: 8. The CDR3 loop reads CATSDHRTGRNEQFF. CDR3 nucleotide sequence: TGTGCCACCAGTGACCACCGGACAGGGCGAAATGAGCAGTTCTTC.

The V call is TRBV7-9, the J call TRBJ2-1; D may be TRBD2 (6 bases). V shed 2 bases and J shed 3 bases, with 11 bases lying between them. This CDR3 region has 15 residues. Per germline, CDR1 SEHNR and CDR2 FQNEAQ (reference sequence). The CDR3 protein is CASSLRGMNYNEQFF. CDR3 nucleotides: TGTGCCAGCAGCTTACGCGGGATGAACTACAATGAGCAGTTCTTC.

This chain joins TRBV12-3 or TRBV12-4 and TRBJ2-7; D perhaps matches TRBD1 (6 bases). Trimming cost V 6 bases and J 3 bases, with 15 bases left between them. This CDR3 is 14 amino acids long. DNA of the CDR3: TGTGCCAGCAGCCAGGGACACGGTAACTACGAGCAGTACTTC. As protein: CASSQGHGNYEQYF.

The rearrangement uses TRBV19 and TRBJ2-1; 11 bases fit TRBD2. This CDR3 is 15 amino acids long. Trimming at V came to 8 bases and at J to 4 bases, leaving 7 bases not matched to a gene. Germline V gene data show CDR1 as LNHDA and CDR2 as SQIVND (reference sequence). CDR3 in DNA: TGTGCCAGTTGTGTACTAGCGGGAGCTTACAATGAGCAGTTCTTC. Residues: CASCVLAGAYNEQFF. Filled out from reference TRBV19 and TRBJ2-1, the complete variable domain reads DGGITQSPKYLFRKEGQNVTLSCEQNLNHDAMYWYRQDPGQGLRLIYYSQIVNDFQKGDIAEGYSVSREKKESFPLTVTSAQKNPTAFYLCASCVLAGAYNEQFFGPGTRLTVL.

The V and J genes are TRBV18 and TRBJ2-3, with 10 bases matching TRBD2. Trimming cost V 2 bases and J 1 base; bases outside gene matches: 9. Germline CDR1 reads KGHSH; CDR2 reads LQKENI. The CDR3 is 18 residues long. The CDR3 bases are TGTGCCAGCTCACCATTCCTAGCGGGAGAGTTCCGCACAGATACGCAGTATTTT. Its translation: CASSPFLAGEFRTDTQYF.

This clonotype was detected once. CDR3 coding DNA: TGTGCCTGGAGTGTACCAGGACTAGCGGGATTTGAGCAGTTCTTC. Translated, it gives CAWSVPGLAGFEQFF. V usage is TRBV30 and J usage is TRBJ2-1, with 12 bases matching TRBD2. CDR1 and CDR2 from the germline V gene are GTSNPN and SVGIG (reference sequence). Germline trimming cut 0 bases from V and 9 bases from J; bases unmatched to any gene: 6. The CDR3 is 15 residues long. Full variable domain (missing parts from reference TRBV30 and TRBJ2-1): SQTIHQWPATLVQPVGSPLSLECTVEGTSNPNLYWYRQAAGRGLQLLFYSVGIGQISSEVPQNLSASRPQDRQFILSSKKLLLSDSGFYLCAWSVPGLAGFEQFFGPGTRLTVL.

The chain is built from TRBV7-9 and TRBJ1-3; 7 bases agree with TRBD1. Germline V gene sequence: CDR1 SEHNR, CDR2 FQNEAQ (reference sequence). Trimming took 3 bases from V and 0 from J; bases not matched to a gene: 8. CDR3 size: 17 residues. The CDR3 loop reads CASSFRMRDSSGNTIYF. In DNA form, the CDR3 reads TGTGCCAGCAGCTTTAGGATGAGGGACAGCTCTGGAAACACCATATATTTT.

This chain joins TRBV15 and TRBJ1-1; TRBD1 matches 7 bases. CDR3 length: 13 amino acids. V was pared by 9 bases and J by 3 bases, with 7 bases of the junction left unmatched. CDR1 is LNHNV and CDR2 is YYDKDF in the germline V gene (reference sequence). The CDR3 DNA reads TGTGCCACAGAACAGGGGCAGGACACTGAAGCTTTCTTT. Translation: CATEQGQDTEAFF.

V usage is TRBV3-1 and J usage is TRBJ2-5; D gene ambiguous. V gave up 0 bases and J gave up 1 base, with 12 bases separating them. Germline loops: CDR1 LGHDT, CDR2 YNNKEL (reference sequence). This CDR3 is built from 16 residues. CDR3 DNA: TGTGCCAGCAGCCAAGATCTCCCGGCTAGCCAAGAGACCCAGTACTTC. It encodes CASSQDLPASQETQYF.

This chain connects TRBV28 to TRBJ2-2; D could derive from TRBD1 or TRBD2 (6 bases each). This CDR3 region has 17 residues. The germline V gene encodes CDR1 MDHEN and CDR2 SYDVKM. Trimming stripped 6 bases from V and 4 bases from J, with 21 bases between. DNA for the CDR3: TGTGCCAGCAGCCTTGGGGTAGTAGGGGGGAGCACCGGGGAGCTGTTTTTT. Translating gives CASSLGVVGGSTGELFF. The full variable domain, with the rest looked up from reference TRBV28 and TRBJ2-2, is DVKVTQSSRYLVKRTGEKVFLECVQDMDHENMFWYRQDPGLGLRLIYFSYDVKMKEKGDIPEGYSVSREKKERFSLILESASTNQTSMYLCASSLGVVGGSTGELFFGEGSRLTVL.

The CDR3 reads CASSHYRDSFSTEAFF. Written as DNA, the CDR3 is TGCGCCAGCAGCCATTACCGGGACAGCTTCTCGACTGAAGCTTTCTTT. V and J are TRBV4-3 and TRBJ1-1; TRBD1 matches 7 bases. V gave up 3 bases and J gave up 5 bases; unmatched junction bases: 12. Germline V gene data show CDR1 as LGHNA and CDR2 as YSLEER. The CDR3 has 16 amino acids.

The J gene is TRBJ2-3, the V gene TRBV4-3; the D is unclear. The germline V gene encodes CDR1 LGHNA and CDR2 YSLEER. Trimming took off 5 bases at V and 6 bases at J, with 15 bases between the two ends. The CDR3 contains 14 residues. The CDR3 here is CASSSRRETDTQYF. In DNA, the CDR3 is TGCGCCAGCAGCTCCCGTAGAGAAACCGATACGCAGTATTTT.

CDR3 in amino acids: CASSYSTGPHYGYTF. The CDR3 coding sequence is TGTGCCAGCAGTTACTCGACAGGGCCCCACTATGGCTACACCTTC. This chain joins TRBV6-5 and TRBJ1-2; TRBD1 matches at 7 bases. V was pared by 0 bases and J by 3 bases, with 4 bases of the junction left unmatched. Germline V gene lookup returns CDR1 MNHEY and CDR2 SVGAGI. This CDR3 spans 15 amino acids.

The chain recombines TRBV7-2 with TRBJ1-1, with D tentatively TRBD1 (5 bases). V lost 0 bases, J lost 1 base, and 12 bases lay in between. This CDR3 comprises 16 residues. Germline V gives CDR1 SGHTA, CDR2 FQGNSA. CDR3 in amino acids: CASSLAWPGPNTEAFF. The CDR3 DNA follows: TGTGCCAGCAGCTTAGCGTGGCCGGGGCCGAACACTGAAGCTTTCTTT.

The count of this clonotype is one. The chain carries TRBV10-1 and TRBJ2-1, with 7 positions matching TRBD1. Germline V gene sequence: CDR1 WNHNN, CDR2 SYGVQD (reference sequence). J gave up 13 bases and V 3 bases, and 6 bases lay outside the gene matches. CDR3 size: 12 residues. The CDR3 is CASSENRQGQFF. The DNA of the CDR3 is TGCGCCAGCAGTGAAAACCGACAGGGACAGTTCTTC.

The chain employs TRBV6-1 and TRBJ1-2, with 7 bases matching TRBD1. V lost 8 bases and J lost 3; bases outside the gene matches: 15. The CDR3 is 16 residues long. The germline V gene encodes CDR1 MNHNS and CDR2 SASEGT. The CDR3 DNA is TGTGCCAGCCGGAGACTTGGGACAGCTCGGGACTATGGCTACACCTTC. It is translated as CASRRLGTARDYGYTF.

V gene TRBV28 combines with J gene TRBJ1-5; D gene uncertain. Germline V gives CDR1 MDHEN, CDR2 SYDVKM. Trimming removed 2 bases at V and 1 base at J, with 12 bases between. The CDR3 extends over 16 amino acids. As DNA, the CDR3 is TGTGCCAGCAGTTTAGTCGCCTCTCTGAGCAATCAGCCCCAGCATTTT. Protein: CASSLVASLSNQPQHF.

This chain joins TRBV10-2 and TRBJ2-1, with 12 bases matching TRBD2. Germline CDR1 reads WSHSY; CDR2 reads SAAADI. Trimming removed 7 bases from V and 6 bases from J; junction bases left unmatched: 7. The CDR3 is 15 amino acids. CDR3 loop: CASTSGRGSGNEQFF. CDR3 in DNA: TGCGCCAGCACTAGCGGGAGGGGGAGCGGCAATGAGCAGTTCTTC.

V gene TRBV27 combines with J gene TRBJ2-7, with D perhaps matching TRBD1 (6 bases). CDR1 MNHEY and CDR2 SMNVEV come from the germline V gene (reference sequence). The ends were cut back, 8 bases at V and 2 bases at J, with 13 bases in the middle. The CDR3 contains 13 residues. Here the CDR3 DNA reads TGTGCCAGCGGACAGCCCCTGCCCTACGAGCAGTACTTC. It yields the protein CASGQPLPYEQYF.